A single sample gave rise to the 12 T cell receptor beta chains below, sequenced in a study of blood T cell repertoires in COVID-19. The table came from immunoSEQ multiplex PCR; TCRdb's copy has only in-frame clones and leaves some out. The sample records 140,000 to 150,000 clones, around nine tenths being singletons. The specimen sequenced was peripheral blood. The receptors come from a man between 60 and 75 years old with active or convalescent COVID-19.

The chain carries TRBV4-1 and TRBJ1-6, with D possibly TRBD1 on 6 matching bases. The germline V gene encodes CDR1 MGHRA and CDR2 YSYEKL. The length of the CDR3 is 16 residues. V dropped 0 bases and J dropped 11 bases, with 17 bases sitting between them. The CDR3, as DNA: TGCGCCAGCAGCCAAGAGGGGGCTTCACTAGGGACACCCCTCCACTTT. It codes for CASSQEGASLGTPLHF.

This chain links TRBV28 with TRBJ1-4; 7 bases are a match to TRBD1. This CDR3 is 18 amino acids long. Germline V lookup: CDR1 MDHEN, CDR2 SYDVKM. The V and J ends lost 7 bases and 0 bases, in that order; junction bases with no gene match: 14. CDR3 DNA: TGTGCCAGCATAATGGGGTTGGGACAGACATCAACTAATGAAAAACTGTTTTTT. As protein: CASIMGLGQTSTNEKLFF.

This clone was seen a handful of times. The rearrangement joins TRBV21-1 to TRBJ2-3; the DNA was not compared with TRBD2, the D call given in the table. TRBV21-1 is a listed pseudogene. This CDR3 is built from 17 residues. The CDR3 coding sequence is TGTGCCAGCAGCACCGGGAAGACTAGCGGGAGCACAGATACGCAGTATTTT. It specifies CASSTGKTSGSTDTQYF.

The chain uses TRBV5-1 and TRBJ2-5, with D maybe TRBD2 (6 bases). CDR3 length: 16 residues. CDR1 and CDR2 (germline): SGHRS, YFSETQ. V was cut by 4 bases and J by 0 bases, with 16 bases left in between. The DNA of the CDR3 is TGCGCCAGCAGCCGCGGGGACCGTTTTTACCAAGAGACCCAGTACTTC. This translates into CASSRGDRFYQETQYF. Full variable domain (outside the CDR3, taken from reference TRBV5-1 and TRBJ2-5): KAGVTQTPRYLIKTRGQQVTLSCSPISGHRSVSWYQQTPGQGLQFLFEYFSETQRNKGNFPGRFSGRQFSNSRSEMNVSTLELGDSALYLCASSRGDRFYQETQYFGPGTRLLVL.

V gene TRBV6-2 or TRBV6-3 combines with J gene TRBJ2-3; TRBD2 agrees at 7 bases. Germline V gene lookup returns CDR1 MNHEY and CDR2 SVGEGT. The CDR3 has 14 residues. After removal of 6 bases from V and 4 bases from J, the junction contained 7 bases not matched to a gene. CDR3 bases: TGTGCCAGCAGCCTGGGAGGGCCAGCAGATACGCAGTATTTT. It specifies CASSLGGPADTQYF.

The rearrangement uses TRBV5-4 and TRBJ1-1, with D possibly TRBD1 on 6 matching bases. The CDR3 length is 14 residues. Looked up from germline, CDR1 is SGHNT and CDR2 is YYREEE (reference sequence). V lost 2 bases to trimming and J lost 1 base, with 9 bases between them. CDR3 bases: TGTGCCAGCAGCTTCGGGACACCGAACACTGAAGCTTTCTTT. It encodes CASSFGTPNTEAFF.

This clone showed up just a few times. In DNA, the CDR3 is TGTGCCAGTAGCCGGTTGAACAGGGGCAAAGGTGGCTACACCTTC. Protein product: CASSRLNRGKGGYTF. The chain recombines TRBV19 with TRBJ1-2, with 7 positions matching TRBD1. Germline values: CDR1 LNHDA, CDR2 SQIVND (reference sequence). The CDR3 has 15 amino acids. Trimming cost V 6 bases and J 7 bases; bases outside gene matches: 14.

The chain recombines TRBV7-2 with TRBJ1-6; possibly TRBD1 for D (5 bases). This CDR3 spans 17 amino acids. The ends were cut back, 5 bases at V and 0 bases at J, with 14 bases in the middle. CDR1 is SGHTA, CDR2 FQGNSA, per germline. The CDR3 coding sequence is TGTGCCAGCAGCAAGAAGCCGGGGGGCTCCTATAATTCACCCCTCCACTTT. Translated, it gives CASSKKPGGSYNSPLHF.

CDR3 nucleotide sequence: TGTGCCAGCAGTTTACGCGGGGGCCCAGGAGATACGCAGTATTTT. Translating it yields CASSLRGGPGDTQYF. The chain combines TRBV28 with TRBJ2-3; D might be TRBD2 (7 bases). Germline CDR1 reads MDHEN; CDR2 reads SYDVKM. V lost 2 bases and J lost 5, with 14 bases in between. This CDR3 has 15 residues.

The V and J genes are TRBV24-1 and TRBJ2-1; perhaps TRBD1 as D (5 bases). V lost 2 bases to trimming and J lost 6 bases, with 16 bases between them. The CDR3 is 16 amino acids. The germline gives CDR1 KGHDR, CDR2 SFDVKD. CDR3 DNA sequence: TGTGCCACCAGTGATTGGGGCCGGTCTAGGGCCAATGAGCAGTTCTTC. Translation: CATSDWGRSRANEQFF.

This sequence joins TRBV3-1 (or the pseudogene TRBV3-2) and TRBJ2-1, with 8 nucleotides matching TRBD2. V lost 6 bases and J lost 2; bases outside the gene matches: 6. The CDR3 is 15 amino acids. Germline V gene sequence: CDR1 LGHDT, CDR2 YNNKEL (reference sequence). The CDR3, as DNA: TGTGCCAGCAGTCTAAGCGGGAGCCCCTACAATGAGCAGTTCTTC. It is translated as CASSLSGSPYNEQFF.

Only a few counts were recorded for this clone. V is TRBV3-1 (or the pseudogene TRBV3-2) and J is TRBJ1-6; the match to TRBD1 covers 7 bases. V shed 1 base, J shed 6 bases, and the junction held 0 bases outside the gene matches. CDR1 is LGHDT, CDR2 YNNKEL, per germline (reference sequence). The CDR3 is made up of 14 amino acids. The CDR3: CASSQGDSNSPLHF. CDR3 nucleotide sequence: TGTGCCAGCAGCCAAGGGGACAGTAATTCACCCCTCCACTTT.